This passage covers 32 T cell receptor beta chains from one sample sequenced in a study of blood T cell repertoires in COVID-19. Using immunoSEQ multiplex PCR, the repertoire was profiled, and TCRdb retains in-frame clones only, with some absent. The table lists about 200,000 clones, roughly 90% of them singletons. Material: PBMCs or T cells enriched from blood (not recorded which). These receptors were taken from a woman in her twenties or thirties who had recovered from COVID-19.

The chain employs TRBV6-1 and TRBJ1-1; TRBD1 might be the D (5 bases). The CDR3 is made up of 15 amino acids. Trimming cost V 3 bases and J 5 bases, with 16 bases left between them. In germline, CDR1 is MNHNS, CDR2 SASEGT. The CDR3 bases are TGTGCCAGCAGTGACAGGGTCCCAAGCAGGACTGAAGCTTTCTTT. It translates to CASSDRVPSRTEAFF.

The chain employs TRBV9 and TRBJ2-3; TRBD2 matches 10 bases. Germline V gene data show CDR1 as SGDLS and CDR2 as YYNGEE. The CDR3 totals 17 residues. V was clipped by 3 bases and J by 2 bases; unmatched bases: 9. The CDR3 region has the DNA TGTGCCAGCAGCGCCGAGCGGGGGGGACCTTACACAGATACGCAGTATTTT. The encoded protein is CASSAERGGPYTDTQYF. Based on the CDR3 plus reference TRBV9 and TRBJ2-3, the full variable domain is DSGVTQTPKHLITATGQRVTLRCSPRSGDLSVYWYQQSLDQGLQFLIQYYNGEERAKGNILERFSAQQFPDLHSELNLSSLELGDSALYFCASSAERGGPYTDTQYFGPGTRLTVL.

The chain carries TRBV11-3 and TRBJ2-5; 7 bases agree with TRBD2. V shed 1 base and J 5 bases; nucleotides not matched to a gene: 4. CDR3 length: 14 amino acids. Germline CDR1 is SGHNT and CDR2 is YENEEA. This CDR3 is CASSLGGGDETQYF. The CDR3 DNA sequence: TGTGCCAGCAGCTTAGGGGGAGGGGACGAGACCCAGTACTTC. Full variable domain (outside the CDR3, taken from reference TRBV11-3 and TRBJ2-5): EAGVVQSPRYKIIEKKQPVAFWCNPISGHNTLYWYLQNLGQGPELLIRYENEEAVDDSQLPKDRFSAERLKGVDSTLKIQPAELGDSAVYLCASSLGGGDETQYFGPGTRLLVL.

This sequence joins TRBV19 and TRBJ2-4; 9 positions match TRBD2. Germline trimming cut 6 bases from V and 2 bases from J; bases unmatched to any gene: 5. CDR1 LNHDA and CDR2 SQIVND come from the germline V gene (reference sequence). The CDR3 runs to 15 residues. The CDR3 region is CASSSTSGSKNIQYF. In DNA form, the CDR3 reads TGTGCCAGTAGCTCGACTAGCGGTTCCAAAAACATTCAGTACTTC.

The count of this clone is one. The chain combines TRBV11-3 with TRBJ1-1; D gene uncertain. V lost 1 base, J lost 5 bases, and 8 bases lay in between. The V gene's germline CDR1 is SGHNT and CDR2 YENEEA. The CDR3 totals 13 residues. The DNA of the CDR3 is TGTGCCAGCAGCTTAGGGGAGGATACTGAAGCTTTCTTT. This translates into CASSLGEDTEAFF.

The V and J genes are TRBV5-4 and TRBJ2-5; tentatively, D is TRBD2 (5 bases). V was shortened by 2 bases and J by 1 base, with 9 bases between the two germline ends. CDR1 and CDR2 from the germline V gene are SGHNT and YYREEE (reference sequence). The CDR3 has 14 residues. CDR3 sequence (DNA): TGTGCCAGCAGCTTATGGACTGGCCAAGAGACCCAGTACTTC. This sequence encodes CASSLWTGQETQYF.

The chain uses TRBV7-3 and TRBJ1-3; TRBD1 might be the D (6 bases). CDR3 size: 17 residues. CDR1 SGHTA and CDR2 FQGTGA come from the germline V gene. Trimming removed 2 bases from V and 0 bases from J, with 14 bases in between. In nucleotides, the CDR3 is TGTGCCAGCAGCTTATCCTCCACAGGGTCCTCTGGAAACACCATATATTTT. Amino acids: CASSLSSTGSSGNTIYF. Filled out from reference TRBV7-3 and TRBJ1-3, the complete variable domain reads GAGVSQTPSNKVTEKGKYVELRCDPISGHTALYWYRQSLGQGPEFLIYFQGTGAADDSGLPNDRFFAVRPEGSVSTLKIQRTERGDSAVYLCASSLSSTGSSGNTIYFGEGSWLTVV.

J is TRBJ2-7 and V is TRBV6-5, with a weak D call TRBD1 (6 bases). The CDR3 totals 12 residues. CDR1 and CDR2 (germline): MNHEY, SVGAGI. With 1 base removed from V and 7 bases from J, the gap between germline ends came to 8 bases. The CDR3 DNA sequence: TGTGCCAGCAGTTACTTGCAGGGGGAGCAGTACTTC. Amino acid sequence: CASSYLQGEQYF.

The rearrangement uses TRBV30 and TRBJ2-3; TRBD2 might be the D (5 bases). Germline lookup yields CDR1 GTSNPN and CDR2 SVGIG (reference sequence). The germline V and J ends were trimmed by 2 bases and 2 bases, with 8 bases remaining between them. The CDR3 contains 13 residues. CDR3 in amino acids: CAWSIGDTDTQYF. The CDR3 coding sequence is TGTGCCTGGAGTATCGGGGACACAGATACGCAGTATTTT.

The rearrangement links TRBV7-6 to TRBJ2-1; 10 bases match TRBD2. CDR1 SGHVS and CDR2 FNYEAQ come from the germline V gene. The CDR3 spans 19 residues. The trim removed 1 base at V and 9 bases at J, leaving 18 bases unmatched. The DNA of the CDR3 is TGTGCCAGCAGCTTAGAAGGGGACGTCCCTAGCGGGAGAAGCGGTGAGCAGTTCTTC. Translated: CASSLEGDVPSGRSGEQFF.

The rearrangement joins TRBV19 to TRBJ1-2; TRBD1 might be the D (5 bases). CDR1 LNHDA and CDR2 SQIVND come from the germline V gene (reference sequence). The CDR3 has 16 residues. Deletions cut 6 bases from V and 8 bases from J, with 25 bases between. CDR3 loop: CASSSSFGGTNRGYTF. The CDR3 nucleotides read TGTGCCAGTAGCTCAAGTTTCGGGGGAACGAACCGGGGCTACACCTTC.

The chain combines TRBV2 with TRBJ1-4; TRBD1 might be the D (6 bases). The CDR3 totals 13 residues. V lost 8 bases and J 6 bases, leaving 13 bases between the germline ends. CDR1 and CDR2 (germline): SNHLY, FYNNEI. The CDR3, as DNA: TGTGCCAGCGCCCGGACAGAGGATGAAAAACTGTTTTTT. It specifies CASARTEDEKLFF.

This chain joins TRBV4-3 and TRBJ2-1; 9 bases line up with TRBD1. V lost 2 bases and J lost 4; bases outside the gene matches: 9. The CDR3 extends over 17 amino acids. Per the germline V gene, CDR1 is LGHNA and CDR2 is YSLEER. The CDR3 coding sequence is TGCGCCAGCAGCCAAACGCGAGGGACAGGGAGTTACAATGAGCAGTTCTTC. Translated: CASSQTRGTGSYNEQFF.

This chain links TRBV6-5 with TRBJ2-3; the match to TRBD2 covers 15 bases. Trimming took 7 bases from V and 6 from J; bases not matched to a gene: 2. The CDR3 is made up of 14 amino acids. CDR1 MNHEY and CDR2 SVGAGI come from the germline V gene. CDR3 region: CASTGTSGRDTQYF. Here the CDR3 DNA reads TGTGCCAGCACAGGGACTAGCGGGAGGGATACGCAGTATTTT.

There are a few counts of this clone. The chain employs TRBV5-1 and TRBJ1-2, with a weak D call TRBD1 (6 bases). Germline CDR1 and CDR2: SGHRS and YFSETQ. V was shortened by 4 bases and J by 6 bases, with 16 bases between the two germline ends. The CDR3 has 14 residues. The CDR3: CASSITGKDDGYTF. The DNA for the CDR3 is TGCGCCAGCAGCATCACAGGGAAGGATGATGGCTACACCTTC.

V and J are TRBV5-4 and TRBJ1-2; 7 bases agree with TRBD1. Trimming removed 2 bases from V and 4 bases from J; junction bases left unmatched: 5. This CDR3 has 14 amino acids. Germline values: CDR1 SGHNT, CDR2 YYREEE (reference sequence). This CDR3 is CASSLRQGTYGYTF. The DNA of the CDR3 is TGTGCCAGCAGCTTACGACAGGGAACCTATGGCTACACCTTC.

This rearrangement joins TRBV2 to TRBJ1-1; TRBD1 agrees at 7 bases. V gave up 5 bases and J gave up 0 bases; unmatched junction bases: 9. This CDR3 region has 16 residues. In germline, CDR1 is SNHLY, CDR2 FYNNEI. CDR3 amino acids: CASSFAGTDMNTEAFF. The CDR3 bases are TGTGCCAGCAGTTTTGCCGGGACAGATATGAACACTGAAGCTTTCTTT.

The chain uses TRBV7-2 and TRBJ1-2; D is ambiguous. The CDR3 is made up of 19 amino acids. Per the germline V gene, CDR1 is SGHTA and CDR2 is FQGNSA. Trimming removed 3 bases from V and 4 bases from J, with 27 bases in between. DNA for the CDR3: TGTGCCAGCAGCTTTCTCCCCTCGGTCCCGGACTACAAAGGCTATGGCTACACCTTC. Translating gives CASSFLPSVPDYKGYGYTF.

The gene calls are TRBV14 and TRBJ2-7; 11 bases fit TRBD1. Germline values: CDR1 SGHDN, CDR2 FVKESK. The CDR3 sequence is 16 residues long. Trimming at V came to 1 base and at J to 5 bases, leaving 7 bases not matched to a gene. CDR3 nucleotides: TGTGCCAGCAGCCAAGCCGGGACAGGGGGAGGGAACGAGCAGTACTTC. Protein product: CASSQAGTGGGNEQYF. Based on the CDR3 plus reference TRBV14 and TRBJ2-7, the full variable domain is EAGVTQFPSHSVIEKGQTVTLRCDPISGHDNLYWYRRVMGKEIKFLLHFVKESKQDESGMPNNRFLAERTGGTYSTLKVQPAELEDSGVYFCASSQAGTGGGNEQYFGPGTRLTVT.

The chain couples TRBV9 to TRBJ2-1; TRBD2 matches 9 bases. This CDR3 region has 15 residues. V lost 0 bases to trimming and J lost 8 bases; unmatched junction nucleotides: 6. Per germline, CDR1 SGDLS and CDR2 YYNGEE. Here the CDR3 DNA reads TGTGCCAGCAGCGTAGGAAATAGCGGGAGTGATGAGCAGTTCTTC. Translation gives CASSVGNSGSDEQFF.

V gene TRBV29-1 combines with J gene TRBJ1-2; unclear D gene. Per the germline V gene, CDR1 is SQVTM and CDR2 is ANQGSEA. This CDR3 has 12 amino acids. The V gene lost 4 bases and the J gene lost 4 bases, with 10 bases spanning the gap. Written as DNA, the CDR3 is TGCAGCGTTGTTGGGCAGCCCTATGGCTACACCTTC. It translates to CSVVGQPYGYTF.

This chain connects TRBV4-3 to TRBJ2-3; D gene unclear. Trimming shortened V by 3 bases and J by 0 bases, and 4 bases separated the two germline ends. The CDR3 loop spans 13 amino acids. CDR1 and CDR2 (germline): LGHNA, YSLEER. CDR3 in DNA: TGCGCCAGCAGCCACGGGAGCACAGATACGCAGTATTTT. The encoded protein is CASSHGSTDTQYF.

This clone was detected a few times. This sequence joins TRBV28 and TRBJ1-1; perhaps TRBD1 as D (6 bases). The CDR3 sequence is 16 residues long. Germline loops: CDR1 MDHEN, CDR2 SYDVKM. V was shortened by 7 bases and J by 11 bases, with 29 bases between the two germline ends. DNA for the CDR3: TGTGCCAGCACCGTTAGGGGATGGGACAAGCAAACGTGGGCTTTCTTT. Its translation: CASTVRGWDKQTWAFF.

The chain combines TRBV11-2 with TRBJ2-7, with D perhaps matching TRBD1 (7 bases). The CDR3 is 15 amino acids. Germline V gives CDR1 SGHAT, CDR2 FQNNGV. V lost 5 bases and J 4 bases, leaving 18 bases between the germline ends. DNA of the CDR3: TGTGCCAGCAGCCCCAGGGGGGCGATTTTTTACGAGCAGTACTTC. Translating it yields CASSPRGAIFYEQYF. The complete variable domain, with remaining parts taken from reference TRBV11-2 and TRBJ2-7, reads EAGVAQSPRYKIIEKRQSVAFWCNPISGHATLYWYQQILGQGPKLLIQFQNNGVVDDSQLPKDRFSAERLKGVDSTLKIQPAKLEDSAVYLCASSPRGAIFYEQYFGPGTRLTVT.

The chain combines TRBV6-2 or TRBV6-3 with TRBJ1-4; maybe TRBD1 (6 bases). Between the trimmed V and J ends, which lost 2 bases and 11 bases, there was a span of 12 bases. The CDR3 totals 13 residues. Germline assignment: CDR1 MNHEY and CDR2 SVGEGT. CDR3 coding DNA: TGTGCCAGCAGTTACGCAGGGGTTGGGAAACTGTTTTTT. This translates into CASSYAGVGKLFF.

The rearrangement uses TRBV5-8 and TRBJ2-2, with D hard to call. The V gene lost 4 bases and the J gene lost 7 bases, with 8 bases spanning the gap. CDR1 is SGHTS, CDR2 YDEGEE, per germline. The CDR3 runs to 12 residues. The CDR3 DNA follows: TGTGCCAGCAGCCTCACCGGCGGGGAGCTGTTTTTT. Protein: CASSLTGGELFF.

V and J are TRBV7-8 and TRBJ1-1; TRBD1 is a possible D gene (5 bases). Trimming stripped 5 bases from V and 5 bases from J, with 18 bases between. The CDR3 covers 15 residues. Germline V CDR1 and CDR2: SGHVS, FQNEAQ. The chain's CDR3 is CASSLKVQEKTEAFF. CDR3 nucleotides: TGTGCCAGCAGCCTTAAGGTACAGGAGAAGACTGAAGCTTTCTTT.

In DNA form, the CDR3 reads TGTGCCAGCAGCTCCATATCCGGGAGCCAGTCCTACGAGCAGTACTTC. Its translation is CASSSISGSQSYEQYF. The rearrangement links TRBV7-2 to TRBJ2-7, with a tentative D call TRBD2 (6 bases). Germline V gene data show CDR1 as SGHTA and CDR2 as FQGNSA. Trimming removed 4 bases at V and 1 base at J, with 17 bases between. The CDR3 has 16 residues.

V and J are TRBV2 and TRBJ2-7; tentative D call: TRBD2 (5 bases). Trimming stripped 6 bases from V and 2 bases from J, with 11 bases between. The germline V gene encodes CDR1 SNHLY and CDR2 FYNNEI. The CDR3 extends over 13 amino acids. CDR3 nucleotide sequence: TGTGCCAGCAGAGTCACAGCGGCCTACGAGCAGTACTTC. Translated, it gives CASRVTAAYEQYF. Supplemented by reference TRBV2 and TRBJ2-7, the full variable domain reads EPEVTQTPSHQVTQMGQEVILRCVPISNHLYFYWYRQILGQKVEFLVSFYNNEISEKSEIFDDQFSVERPDGSNFTLKIRSTKLEDSAMYFCASRVTAAYEQYFGPGTRLTVT.

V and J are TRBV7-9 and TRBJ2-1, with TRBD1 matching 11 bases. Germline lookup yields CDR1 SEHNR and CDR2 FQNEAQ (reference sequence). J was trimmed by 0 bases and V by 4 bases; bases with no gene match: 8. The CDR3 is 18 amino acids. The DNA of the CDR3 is TGTGCCAGCAGCTCGGACAGGGGGCCCCCTCTCTCCTACAATGAGCAGTTCTTC. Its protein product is CASSSDRGPPLSYNEQFF.

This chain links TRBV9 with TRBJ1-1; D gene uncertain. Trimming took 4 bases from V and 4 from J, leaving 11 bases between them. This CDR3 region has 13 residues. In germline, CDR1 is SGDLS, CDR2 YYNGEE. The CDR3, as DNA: TGTGCCAGCAGCACCTACTCGGGCACTGAAGCTTTCTTT. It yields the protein CASSTYSGTEAFF.

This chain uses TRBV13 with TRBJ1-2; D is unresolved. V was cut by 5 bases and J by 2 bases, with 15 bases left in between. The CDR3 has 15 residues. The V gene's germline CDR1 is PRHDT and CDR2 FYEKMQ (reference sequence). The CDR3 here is CASSTGERVNYGYTF. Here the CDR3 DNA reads TGTGCCAGCAGCACGGGAGAGCGCGTGAACTATGGCTACACCTTC.